Below are 20 T cell receptor beta chains sequenced from a single sample in a study of PD-1 blockade in classical Hodgkin lymphoma. Each patient relapsed following autologous stem cell transplantation, and prior brentuximab vedotin exposure differed. The protocol was immunoSEQ multiplex PCR, while the TCRdb copy is restricted to in-frame clones and leaves out a portion. Among tens of thousands of clones listed, just under 75% were seen once. The input for sequencing was peripheral blood mononuclear cells (PBMCs), taken before the second cycle of nivolumab. Receptor source: a human donor with classical Hodgkin lymphoma.

This clone was observed a handful of times. V gene TRBV2 combines with J gene TRBJ1-1; a weak D match, TRBD1 (5 bases). Per the germline V gene, CDR1 is SNHLY and CDR2 is FYNNEI. The CDR3 is 15 residues long. V gave up 1 base and J gave up 2 bases, with 11 bases separating them. The CDR3 nucleotides read TGTGCCAGCAGTGAAGATCAGGGACTTAACACTGAAGCTTTCTTT. Its protein product is CASSEDQGLNTEAFF. Full variable domain (outside the CDR3, taken from reference TRBV2 and TRBJ1-1): EPEVTQTPSHQVTQMGQEVILRCVPISNHLYFYWYRQILGQKVEFLVSFYNNEISEKSEIFDDQFSVERPDGSNFTLKIRSTKLEDSAMYFCASSEDQGLNTEAFFGQGTRLTVV.

V usage is TRBV9 and J usage is TRBJ2-1; D is uncertain. Germline CDR1 and CDR2: SGDLS and YYNGEE. CDR3 length equals 15 residues. Trimming cost V 0 bases and J 2 bases, with 9 bases left between them. The CDR3: CASSVATDTYNEQFF. The DNA of the CDR3 is TGTGCCAGCAGCGTAGCTACTGATACCTACAATGAGCAGTTCTTC. The variable domain in full, completed from reference TRBV9 and TRBJ2-1, reads DSGVTQTPKHLITATGQRVTLRCSPRSGDLSVYWYQQSLDQGLQFLIQYYNGEERAKGNILERFSAQQFPDLHSELNLSSLELGDSALYFCASSVATDTYNEQFFGPGTRLTVL.

The CDR3 nucleotides are TGTGCCAGCAGTTACGGGGGGGGCGAGCAGTACTTC. This encodes CASSYGGGEQYF. This chain connects TRBV6-5 to TRBJ2-7, with 7 bases matching TRBD2. The CDR3 consists of 12 residues. Trimming cost V 2 bases and J 6 bases; bases outside gene matches: 1. Germline V gene lookup returns CDR1 MNHEY and CDR2 SVGAGI.

This clone was detected only once. This chain links TRBV5-5 with TRBJ1-1, with D uncertain. The CDR3 has 13 residues. The germline V gene has CDR1 SGHKS and CDR2 YYEKEE (reference sequence). V lost 4 bases and J 7 bases, leaving 14 bases between the germline ends. The CDR3 reads CASSLELMGEAFF. The CDR3, as DNA: TGTGCCAGCAGCCTTGAACTGATGGGTGAAGCTTTCTTT.

In nucleotides, the CDR3 is TGTGCCATCAGTGTCAGAGGACAGGCCTATGGCTACACCTTC. Translated: CAISVRGQAYGYTF. V and J are TRBV10-3 and TRBJ1-2; TRBD1 aligns across 7 bases. The germline V gene encodes CDR1 ENHRY and CDR2 SYGVKD. The CDR3 has 14 amino acids. J was trimmed by 4 bases and V by 4 bases; bases with no gene match: 6.

Sample share makes this clone medium-sized (0.01 to 0.1%). This chain connects TRBV7-3 to TRBJ2-1; tentative D call: TRBD2 (6 bases). Trimming removed 5 bases at V and 12 bases at J, with 20 bases between. The CDR3 spans 14 residues. Looked up from germline, CDR1 is SGHTA and CDR2 is FQGTGA. The CDR3 region has the DNA TGTGCCAGCAGCGAAACGACTAGTCCTATAGTGCAGTTCTTC. It specifies CASSETTSPIVQFF.

The V gene is TRBV18, the J gene TRBJ2-1; 7 bases align to TRBD1. The length of the CDR3 is 16 residues. Germline CDR1 is KGHSH and CDR2 is LQKENI. Trimming at V came to 4 bases and at J to 7 bases, leaving 13 bases not matched to a gene. The DNA of the CDR3 is TGTGCCAGCTCACTCACCAGGACAGGTGAAGGGAATGAGCAGTTCTTC. It is translated as CASSLTRTGEGNEQFF.

This clone turned up a few times. This chain joins TRBV5-4 and TRBJ1-5; no reliable D call. The CDR3 loop spans 14 amino acids. The V end lost 1 base, the J end lost 7 bases, and 12 bases lay between the germline ends. Germline V CDR1 and CDR2: SGHNT, YYREEE (reference sequence). CDR3: CASSLFNSQQPQHF. Written as DNA, the CDR3 is TGTGCCAGCAGCTTGTTTAACAGCCAGCAGCCCCAGCATTTT.

The chain carries TRBV30 and TRBJ2-7; D remains unclear. V gave up 2 bases and J gave up 2 bases, with 10 bases separating them. The CDR3 runs 13 residues. Germline V gives CDR1 GTSNPN, CDR2 SVGIG (reference sequence). DNA for the CDR3: TGTGCCTGGAGTTATACAGCTACCTACGAGCAGTACTTC. Translating gives CAWSYTATYEQYF.

This chain uses TRBV27 with TRBJ2-5; possibly TRBD2 for D (6 bases). Germline V gives CDR1 MNHEY, CDR2 SMNVEV (reference sequence). The CDR3 runs to 15 residues. The V end was cut by 0 bases, the J end by 4 bases, with 12 bases between. This chain's CDR3 is CASSLSIGGRETQYF. CDR3 DNA: TGTGCCAGCAGTTTATCGATCGGGGGTCGAGAGACCCAGTACTTC.

V usage is TRBV7-2 and J usage is TRBJ2-3; no clear D. CDR1 and CDR2 from the germline V gene are SGHTA and FQGNSA. Deletions cut 1 base from V and 3 bases from J, with 8 bases between. This CDR3 is built from 14 residues. The CDR3 sequence: CASSLVVWTDTQYF. The DNA of the CDR3 is TGTGCCAGCAGCTTAGTAGTTTGGACAGATACGCAGTATTTT.

The chain employs TRBV9 and TRBJ2-1; no reliable D call. The CDR3 runs to 15 residues. Germline-derived CDR1 and CDR2 are SGDLS and YYNGEE. Trimming left V 4 bases short and J 5 bases short, with 16 bases between. CDR3: CASSPGGSLNNEQFF. The CDR3 nucleotides read TGTGCCAGCAGCCCCGGTGGCAGTCTCAACAATGAGCAGTTCTTC.

The rearrangement joins TRBV18 to TRBJ2-5; TRBD1 agrees at 7 bases. The length of the CDR3 is 15 residues. From germline, CDR1 is KGHSH and CDR2 LQKENI. With V trimmed by 5 bases and J by 2 bases, 8 bases remained unmatched. CDR3 DNA sequence: TGTGCCAGCTCATCAACAGGGGTTGGACAAGAGACCCAGTACTTC. Translated, it gives CASSSTGVGQETQYF.

The rearrangement uses TRBV28 and TRBJ1-3; 11 bases are shared with TRBD1. In germline, CDR1 is MDHEN, CDR2 SYDVKM. J lost 1 base, V lost 3 bases, and 8 bases had no gene match. The CDR3 runs 18 residues. The chain's CDR3 is CASSFDPGQGESGNTIYF. CDR3 DNA sequence: TGTGCCAGCAGTTTCGACCCGGGACAGGGGGAATCTGGAAACACCATATATTTT.

This clone was observed a few times. V and J are TRBV25-1 and TRBJ2-2; maybe TRBD1 (6 bases). The V gene lost 2 bases and the J gene lost 2 bases, with 12 bases spanning the gap. Per the germline V gene, CDR1 is MGHDK and CDR2 is SYGVNS. The CDR3 runs 16 residues. The DNA for the CDR3 is TGTGCCAGCAGTGAAGTAGACAGGTCTAACACCGGGGAGCTGTTTTTT. This translates into CASSEVDRSNTGELFF.

The genes are TRBV5-5 and TRBJ2-7; weak D call: TRBD1 (7 bases). The V end lost 4 bases, the J end lost 5 bases, and 19 bases lay between the germline ends. This CDR3 region has 15 residues. Germline V gene data show CDR1 as SGHKS and CDR2 as YYEKEE (reference sequence). In DNA form, the CDR3 reads TGTGCCAGCAGCCTTAACGGGCAGGGGGGCAACGAGCAGTACTTC. It yields the protein CASSLNGQGGNEQYF. The whole variable domain, filled in from reference TRBV5-5 and TRBJ2-7, reads DAGVTQSPTHLIKTRGQQVTLRCSPISGHKSVSWYQQVLGQGPQFIFQYYEKEERGRGNFPDRFSARQFPNYSSELNVNALLLGDSALYLCASSLNGQGGNEQYFGPGTRLTVT.

The chain recombines TRBV2 with TRBJ2-5, with D unclear. Germline lookup yields CDR1 SNHLY and CDR2 FYNNEI. The CDR3 loop spans 11 amino acids. Trimming left V 5 bases short and J 1 base short, with 2 bases between. CDR3 coding DNA: TGTGCCAGCAGTTCCCAAGAGACCCAGTACTTC. It codes for CASSSQETQYF.

The J gene is TRBJ2-7, the V gene TRBV7-9, with a possible D match to TRBD1 (6 bases). The CDR3 loop spans 12 amino acids. Trimming cost V 5 bases and J 6 bases, with 11 bases left between them. Germline assignment: CDR1 SEHNR and CDR2 FQNEAQ (reference sequence). CDR3 coding DNA: TGTGCCAGCAGCCCTGAGGACAGCGAGCAGTACTTC. This encodes CASSPEDSEQYF.

The chain employs TRBV2 and TRBJ2-5; unclear D gene. V was clipped by 8 bases and J by 7 bases, with 11 bases between them. The CDR3 is made up of 11 amino acids. The germline gives CDR1 SNHLY, CDR2 FYNNEI. CDR3 loop: CASRPMGTQYF. CDR3 nucleotides: TGTGCCAGCCGGCCTATGGGGACCCAGTACTTC.

As concerns this clone: The junction shows a germline mismatch at one end, possibly a read error. The CDR3: CATSRPGGNTIYF. The CDR3 DNA reads TGTGCCACCAGCAGGCCCGGAGGAAACACCATATATTTT. The V and J genes are TRBV5-6 and TRBJ1-3; D gene unclear. The CDR3 is 13 residues long. The germline gives CDR1 SGHDT, CDR2 YYEEEE.